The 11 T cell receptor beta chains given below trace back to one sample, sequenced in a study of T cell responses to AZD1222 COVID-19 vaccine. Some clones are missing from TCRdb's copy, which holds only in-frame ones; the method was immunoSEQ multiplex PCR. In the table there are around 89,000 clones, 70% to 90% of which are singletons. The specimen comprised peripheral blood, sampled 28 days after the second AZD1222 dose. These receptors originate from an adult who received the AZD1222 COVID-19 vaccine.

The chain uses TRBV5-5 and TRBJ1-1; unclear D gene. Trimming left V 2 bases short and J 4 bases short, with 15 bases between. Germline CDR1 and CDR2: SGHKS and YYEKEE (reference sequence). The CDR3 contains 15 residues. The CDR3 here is CASSLIRAIGTEAFF. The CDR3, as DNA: TGTGCCAGCAGCTTAATCAGAGCCATCGGCACTGAAGCTTTCTTT.

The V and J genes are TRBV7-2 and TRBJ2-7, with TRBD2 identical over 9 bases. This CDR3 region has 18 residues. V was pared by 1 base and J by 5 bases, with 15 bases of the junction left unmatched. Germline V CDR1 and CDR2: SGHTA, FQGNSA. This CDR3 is CASSLVSSGGGARHEQYF. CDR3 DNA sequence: TGTGCCAGCAGCTTAGTTTCTAGCGGCGGGGGGGCTAGGCACGAGCAGTACTTC.

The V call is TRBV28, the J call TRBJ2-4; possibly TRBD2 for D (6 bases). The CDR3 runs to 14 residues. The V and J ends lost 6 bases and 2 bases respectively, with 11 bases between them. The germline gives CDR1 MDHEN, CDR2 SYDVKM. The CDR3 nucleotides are TGTGCCAGCAGGGCCCGGGACTCCAAAAACATTCAGTACTTC. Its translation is CASRARDSKNIQYF.

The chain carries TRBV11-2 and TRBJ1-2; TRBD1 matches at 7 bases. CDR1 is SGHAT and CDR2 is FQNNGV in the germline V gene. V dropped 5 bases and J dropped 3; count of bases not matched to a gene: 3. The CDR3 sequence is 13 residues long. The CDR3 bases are TGTGCCAGCAGCCCCGGGACAGACTATGGCTACACCTTC. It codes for CASSPGTDYGYTF.

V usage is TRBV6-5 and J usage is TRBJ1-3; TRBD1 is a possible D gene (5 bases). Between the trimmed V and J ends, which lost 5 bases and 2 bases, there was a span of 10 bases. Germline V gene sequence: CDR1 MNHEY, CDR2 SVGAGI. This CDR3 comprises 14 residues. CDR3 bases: TGTGCCAGCAGTCCCGGGGGTACTGGAAACACCATATATTTT. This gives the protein CASSPGGTGNTIYF.

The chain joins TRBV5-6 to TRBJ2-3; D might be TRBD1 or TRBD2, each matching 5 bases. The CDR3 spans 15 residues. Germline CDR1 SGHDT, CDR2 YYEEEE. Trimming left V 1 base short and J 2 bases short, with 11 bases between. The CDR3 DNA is TGTGCCAGCAGCTTGCTGAGGGGAAACACAGATACGCAGTATTTT. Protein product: CASSLLRGNTDTQYF.

The CDR3 nucleotides read TGTGCCAGCAGCAAACACCCTGAAGCTTTCTTT. It encodes CASSKHPEAFF. This chain links TRBV12-3 or TRBV12-4 with TRBJ1-1; D is undetermined. The CDR3 runs to 11 residues. The V end was cut by 6 bases, the J end by 6 bases, with 8 bases between.

CDR3 coding DNA: TGCGCCAGCAGAAGGACGGGAGGGGAAAAACTGTTTTTT. Its protein product is CASRRTGGEKLFF. J is TRBJ1-4 and V is TRBV4-1; D remains unclear. Trimming took off 6 bases at V and 8 bases at J, with 13 bases between the two ends. Germline-derived CDR1 and CDR2 are MGHRA and YSYEKL. The CDR3 runs 13 residues.

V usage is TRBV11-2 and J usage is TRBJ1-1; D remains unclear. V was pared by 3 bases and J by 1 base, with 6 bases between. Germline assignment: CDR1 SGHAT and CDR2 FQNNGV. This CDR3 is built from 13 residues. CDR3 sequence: CASSFGENTEAFF. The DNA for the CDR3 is TGTGCCAGCAGCTTCGGTGAGAACACTGAAGCTTTCTTT.

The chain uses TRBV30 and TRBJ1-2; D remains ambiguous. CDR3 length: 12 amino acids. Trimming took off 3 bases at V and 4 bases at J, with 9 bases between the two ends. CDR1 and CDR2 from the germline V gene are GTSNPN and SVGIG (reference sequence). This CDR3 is CAWRESAYGYTF. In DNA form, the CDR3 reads TGTGCCTGGAGGGAGTCCGCCTATGGCTACACCTTC.

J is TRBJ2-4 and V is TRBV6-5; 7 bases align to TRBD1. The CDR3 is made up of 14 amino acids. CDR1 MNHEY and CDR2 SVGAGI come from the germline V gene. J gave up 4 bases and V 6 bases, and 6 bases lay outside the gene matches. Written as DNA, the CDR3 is TGTGCCAGCAGACCCGGGACAGCAAAAAACATTCAGTACTTC. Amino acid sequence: CASRPGTAKNIQYF.